The rows below give T cell receptor beta chains drawn from one sample of a study of blood T cell repertoires in COVID-19. Method: immunoSEQ multiplex PCR; TCRdb's copy keeps in-frame clones and lacks some. Found here are hundreds of thousands of clones, 70% to 90% of them singletons; the top ten hold just over 2.5%. The sample taken for sequencing was peripheral blood. Receptors were obtained from a woman in her seventies with active or convalescent COVID-19. CDR3s include the opening cysteine and the closing phenylalanine or tryptophan. A D gene is named only where the DNA matches it firmly. Clone size is not always given. Where it is, it says once, few, many or a class for expanded clones.

>NA|TRBV19|TRBJ2-1|NA
TGTGCCAGTAGTATAGGCAACAGGGAGGGTGAGCAGTTCTTC
CASSIGNREGEQFF
>NA|TRBV5-1|TRBJ2-1|TRBD2
TGCGCCAGCAGCTTGCTTCAACTAGCGGCGTTCAATGAGCAGTTCTTC
CASSLLQLAAFNEQFF
>NA|TRBV21-1|TRBJ1-4|NA
TGTGCCAGCAGCTATCAGATTCGATCAACTAATGAAAAACTGTTTTTT
CASSYQIRSTNEKLFF
>NA|TRBV2|TRBJ1-4|NA
TGTGCCAGCACTGGTGGGGCTGGCCACAATGAAAAACTGTTTTTT
CASTGGAGHNEKLFF
>NA|TRBV19|TRBJ2-2|NA
TGTGCCAGTAGTCGGCGCGGCTGGTCGAACACCGGGGAGCTGTTTTTT
CASSRRGWSNTGELFF
>NA|TRBV12-3/TRBV12-4|TRBJ1-2|NA
TGTGCCAGCAGTTCCTTAGCTAACTATGGCTACACCTTC
CASSSLANYGYTF
>NA|TRBV5-8|TRBJ2-5|TRBD1
TGTGCCAGCAGCTTGGGCAAACAGGGGGCGAGAGGAGAGACCCAGTACTTC
CASSLGKQGARGETQYF
>NA|TRBV11-3|TRBJ1-5|NA
TGTGCCAGCAGCTTGGGGGCTCAGGGGAATCACAATCAGCCCCAGCATTTT
CASSLGAQGNHNQPQHF
>few|TRBV5-1|TRBJ2-5|NA
TGCGCCAGCAGCTTGGCCTCGACTAGTAAGGAGACCCAGTACTTC
CASSLASTSKETQYF
>NA|TRBV5-1|TRBJ1-3|NA
TGCGCCAGCAGCTTTCAGGATTTCTCTGGAAACACCATATATTTT
CASSFQDFSGNTIYF
>NA|TRBV9|TRBJ1-4|NA
TGTGCCAGCAGCCGGAGGAGATTTGGTGAAAAACTGTTTTTT
CASSRRRFGEKLFF
>NA|TRBV3-1/TRBV3-2|TRBJ1-4|NA
TGTGCCAGCAGCGGCGGGCTGAGTAATGAAAAACTGTTTTTT
CASSGGLSNEKLFF
>NA|TRBV2|TRBJ1-2|TRBD1
TGTGCCAGCCGCCGGACAGGGGAGGATGGCTACACCTTC
CASRRTGEDGYTF
>NA|TRBV5-1|TRBJ2-7|TRBD2
TGCGCCAGCAGCCCCGGGACTAGGGGAACCTACGAGCAGTACTTC
CASSPGTRGTYEQYF
>NA|TRBV30|TRBJ1-6|NA
TGTGCCTGGAGTGGCGGTAGAGGGTATAATTCACCCCTCCACTTT
CAWSGGRGYNSPLHF
>NA|TRBV6-4|TRBJ1-5|NA
TGTGCCAGCAGCGACACAGGGTATAGCAATCAGCCCCAGCATTTT
CASSDTGYSNQPQHF
>NA|TRBV7-2|TRBJ1-4|TRBD1
TGTGCCAGCAGCACTGGACAGGGCCAGAAACTGTTTTTT
CASSTGQGQKLFF
>NA|TRBV7-3|TRBJ2-3|TRBD2
TGTGCCAGCAGCTCGGGACTAGCCCCAGATACGCAGTATTTT
CASSSGLAPDTQYF
>NA|TRBV9|TRBJ2-3|NA
TGTGCCAGCAGCGTAGCATTCGGAGCCCTCACAGATACGCAGTATTTT
CASSVAFGALTDTQYF
>NA|TRBV15|TRBJ2-4|TRBD2
TGTGCCACCAGCAGAGTTAGGAGGACTAGCGGGACGAACAAAAACATTCAGTACTTC
CATSRVRRTSGTNKNIQYF
>NA|TRBV28|TRBJ1-6|NA
TGTGCCAGCAACCTGAGCGGACAGAATAATTCACCCCTCCACTTT
CASNLSGQNNSPLHF
>once|TRBV6-6|TRBJ1-3|NA
TGTGCCAGCAGCCCCGGAGGGTATGGAAACACCATATATTTT
CASSPGGYGNTIYF
>few|TRBV2|TRBJ2-7|TRBD2
TGTGCCAGCAAAGGGACTAGCGGGAGCGACGAGCAGTACTTC
CASKGTSGSDEQYF
>NA|TRBV29-1|TRBJ2-6|NA
TGCACCGAAGCGTATGGGACTGCTGGGGCCAACGTCCTGACTTTC
CTEAYGTAGANVLTF
>NA|TRBV7-6|TRBJ1-1|NA
TGTGCCAATAACGAGAAAGTGAACACTGAAGCTTTCTTT
CANNEKVNTEAFF
>NA|TRBV30|TRBJ2-1|NA
TGTGCCTGGAGAGGTTGGGTCCACGGGGATGAGCAGTTCTTC
CAWRGWVHGDEQFF
>NA|TRBV19|TRBJ2-3|NA
TGTGCCAGTAGTTCATATAGCACCTACACAGATACGCAGTATTTT
CASSSYSTYTDTQYF
>NA|TRBV19|TRBJ1-5|NA
TGTGCCAGTATGCGGGTGGGGTTAAATCAGCCCCAGCATTTT
CASMRVGLNQPQHF
>NA|TRBV18|TRBJ2-3|TRBD2
TGTGCCAGCTCACCAAGGACTAGCGGAACAGATACGCAGTATTTT
CASSPRTSGTDTQYF
>NA|TRBV19|TRBJ1-5|TRBD1
TGTGCCAGTAGTACCACCGGGACAGGTTTTTTGGCCCAGCATTTT
CASSTTGTGFLAQHF
>NA|TRBV18|TRBJ2-7|NA
TGTGCCAGCTCTACTTCTAGGACACCGTCCTACGAGCAGTACTTC
CASSTSRTPSYEQYF
>NA|TRBV7-8|TRBJ2-1|TRBD2
TGTGCCAGCAGCTTAACCCAGACTAGCAGGACCTACAATGAGCAGTTCTTC
CASSLTQTSRTYNEQFF
>NA|TRBV12-3/TRBV12-4|TRBJ1-1|NA
TGTGCCAGCAGTTTCTCCGGAGGCACTGAAGCTTTCTTT
CASSFSGGTEAFF
>NA|TRBV18|TRBJ1-2|TRBD1
TGTGCCAGCTCACCCGACAGGGTTAACTATGGCTACACCTTC
CASSPDRVNYGYTF
>NA|TRBV28|TRBJ1-2|NA
TGTGCCAGCAGCCCCGCTAACTATGGCTACACCTTC
CASSPANYGYTF
>few|TRBV28|TRBJ2-6|NA
TGTGCCAGCAGTTTCTACTATCAAGGGGTCGGCTCTGGGGCCAACGTCCTGACTTTC
CASSFYYQGVGSGANVLTF
>NA|TRBV30|TRBJ1-4|NA
TGTGCCTGGAGTGTACAGGGAGTAGGAAGGGAAAAACTGTTTTTT
CAWSVQGVGREKLFF
>few|TRBV10-1|TRBJ1-2|NA
TGCGCCAGCCGGGGAAAAGCTAACTATGGCTACACCTTC
CASRGKANYGYTF
>NA|TRBV3-1/TRBV3-2|TRBJ2-3|NA
TGTGCCAGCAGCCAAGCTACAGAAACAGATACGCAGTATTTT
CASSQATETDTQYF
>NA|TRBV7-8|TRBJ2-3|NA
TGTGCCAGCAGCTTACGACAGAATTGGGATACGCAGTATTTT
CASSLRQNWDTQYF
>NA|TRBV30|TRBJ1-5|NA
TGTGCCTGGAGTCTTGCGGAGTTTCAGCCCCAGCATTTT
CAWSLAEFQPQHF
>few|TRBV7-9|TRBJ1-4|NA
TGTGCCAGCAGCTTACGCGGGGCGAGATATGAAAAACTGTTTTTT
CASSLRGARYEKLFF
>NA|TRBV30|TRBJ1-1|NA
TGTGCCTGGAGTCTTCGACAGAATGAAGCTTTCTTT
CAWSLRQNEAFF
>once|TRBV4-3|TRBJ1-3|TRBD1
TGCGCCAGCAGCTTAACAGGGGGTAGGGGAAACACCATATATTTT
CASSLTGGRGNTIYF
>NA|TRBV3-1/TRBV3-2|TRBJ2-2|TRBD2
TGTGCCAGCAGCCAAGCTGGGGGGGCCGGGGAGCTGTTTTTT
CASSQAGGAGELFF
>NA|TRBV6-5|TRBJ2-5|NA
TGTGCCAGCAGTTCAGCGGTTCAAGAGACCCAGTACTTC
CASSSAVQETQYF
>NA|TRBV24-1|TRBJ2-7|TRBD1
TGTGCCACCAGTGATACTGGGACAGGCTCCCCCTCCGAGCAGTACTTC
CATSDTGTGSPSEQYF
>NA|TRBV5-1|TRBJ2-3|TRBD2
TGCGCCAGCAGCTTGGGGCTAGCGGGAGGACCCACAGATACGCAGTATTTT
CASSLGLAGGPTDTQYF
>NA|TRBV11-2|TRBJ2-7|NA
TGTGCCAGCAGCCCCCCGAGGCAATACGAGCAGTACTTC
CASSPPRQYEQYF
>NA|TRBV11-2|TRBJ1-5|NA
TGTGCCAGCAGCCCCGGGCGGGGGAATCAGCCCCAGCATTTT
CASSPGRGNQPQHF
>NA|TRBV30|TRBJ1-5|TRBD1
TGTGCCTGGAGTCGCCGGACAGGGGGCATTAATCAGCCCCAGCATTTT
CAWSRRTGGINQPQHF
>NA|TRBV27|TRBJ2-7|NA
TGTGCCAGCAGTTTATCGAACTATCACGAGCAGTACTTC
CASSLSNYHEQYF
>once|TRBV7-2|TRBJ2-3|TRBD2
TGTGCCAGCAGCTTGGCTAGCGGGGGGTACACAGATACGCAGTATTTT
CASSLASGGYTDTQYF